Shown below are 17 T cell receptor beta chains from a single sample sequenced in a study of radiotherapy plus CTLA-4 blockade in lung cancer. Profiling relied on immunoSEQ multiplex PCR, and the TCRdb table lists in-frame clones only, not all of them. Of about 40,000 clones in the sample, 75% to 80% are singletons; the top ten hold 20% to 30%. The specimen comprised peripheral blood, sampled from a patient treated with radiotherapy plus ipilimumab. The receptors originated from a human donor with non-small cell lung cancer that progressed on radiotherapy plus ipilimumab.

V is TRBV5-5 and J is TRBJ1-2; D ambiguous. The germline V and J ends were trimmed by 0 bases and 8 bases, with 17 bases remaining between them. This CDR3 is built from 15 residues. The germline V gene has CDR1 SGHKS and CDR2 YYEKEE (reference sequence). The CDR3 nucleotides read TGTGCCAGCAGCTTGGAGGGAGGGATCCCACGGGGCTACACCTTC. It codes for CASSLEGGIPRGYTF.

This chain's CDR3 is CASRIDRPDSEQFF. CDR3 nucleotide sequence: TGTGCCAGCAGGATAGACAGGCCCGATAGTGAGCAGTTCTTC. The chain uses TRBV28 and TRBJ2-1; D possibly corresponds to TRBD1 (6 bases). The germline V and J ends were trimmed by 6 bases and 9 bases, with 18 bases remaining between them. This CDR3 is 14 amino acids long. Germline V gives CDR1 MDHEN, CDR2 SYDVKM.

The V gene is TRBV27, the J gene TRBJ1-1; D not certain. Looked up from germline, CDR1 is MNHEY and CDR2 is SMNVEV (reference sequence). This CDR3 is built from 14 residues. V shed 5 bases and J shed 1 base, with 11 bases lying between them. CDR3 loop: CASSRRVGNTEAFF. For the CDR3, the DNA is TGTGCCAGCAGTAGGAGGGTCGGGAACACTGAAGCTTTCTTT.

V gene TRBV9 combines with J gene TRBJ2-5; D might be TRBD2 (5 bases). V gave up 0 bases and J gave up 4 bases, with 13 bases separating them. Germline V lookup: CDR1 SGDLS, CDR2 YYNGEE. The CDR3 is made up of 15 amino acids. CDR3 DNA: TGTGCCAGCAGCGTAGTGGCGGGTACCTTAGAGACCCAGTACTTC. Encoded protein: CASSVVAGTLETQYF.

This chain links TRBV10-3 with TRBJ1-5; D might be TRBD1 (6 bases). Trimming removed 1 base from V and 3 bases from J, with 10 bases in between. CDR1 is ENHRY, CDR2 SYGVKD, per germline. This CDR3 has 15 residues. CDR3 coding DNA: TGTGCCATCAGTGAGTGGGACATATCCAATCAGCCCCAGCATTTT. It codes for CAISEWDISNQPQHF.

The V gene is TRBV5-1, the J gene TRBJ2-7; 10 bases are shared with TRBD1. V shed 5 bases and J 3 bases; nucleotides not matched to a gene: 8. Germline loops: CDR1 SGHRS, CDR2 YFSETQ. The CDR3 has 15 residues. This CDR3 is CASSKKGQGIYEQYF. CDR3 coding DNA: TGCGCCAGCAGTAAGAAGGGACAGGGGATCTACGAGCAGTACTTC.

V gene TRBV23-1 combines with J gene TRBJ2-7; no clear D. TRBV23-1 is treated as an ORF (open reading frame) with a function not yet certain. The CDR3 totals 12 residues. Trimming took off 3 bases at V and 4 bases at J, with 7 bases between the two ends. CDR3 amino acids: CASSHPSYEQYF. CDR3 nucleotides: TGCGCCAGCAGTCACCCGAGTTACGAGCAGTACTTC.

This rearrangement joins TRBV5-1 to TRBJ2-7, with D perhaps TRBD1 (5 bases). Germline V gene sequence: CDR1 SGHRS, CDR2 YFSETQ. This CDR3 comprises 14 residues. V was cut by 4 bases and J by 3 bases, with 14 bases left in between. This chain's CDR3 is CASSASWGGYEQYF. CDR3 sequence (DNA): TGCGCCAGCAGCGCAAGCTGGGGCGGCTACGAGCAGTACTTC.

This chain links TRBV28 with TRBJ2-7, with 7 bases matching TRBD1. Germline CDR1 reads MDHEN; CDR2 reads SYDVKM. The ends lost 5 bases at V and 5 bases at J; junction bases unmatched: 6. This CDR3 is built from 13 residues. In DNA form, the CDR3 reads TGTGCCAGCAGTCCACAGACAGGGAACGAGCAGTACTTC. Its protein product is CASSPQTGNEQYF.

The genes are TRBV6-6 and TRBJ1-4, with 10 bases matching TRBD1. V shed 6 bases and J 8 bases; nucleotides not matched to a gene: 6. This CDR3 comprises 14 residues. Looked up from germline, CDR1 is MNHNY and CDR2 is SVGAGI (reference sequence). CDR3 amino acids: CASRRQGAGEKLFF. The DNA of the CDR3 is TGTGCCAGCAGAAGACAGGGGGCAGGGGAAAAACTGTTTTTT.

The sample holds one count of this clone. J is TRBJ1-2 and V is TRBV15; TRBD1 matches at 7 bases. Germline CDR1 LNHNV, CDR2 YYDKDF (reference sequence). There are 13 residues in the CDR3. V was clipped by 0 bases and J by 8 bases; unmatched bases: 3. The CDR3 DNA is TGTGCCACCAGCAGAGAGACAGGGCGCGGCTACACCTTC. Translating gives CATSRETGRGYTF.

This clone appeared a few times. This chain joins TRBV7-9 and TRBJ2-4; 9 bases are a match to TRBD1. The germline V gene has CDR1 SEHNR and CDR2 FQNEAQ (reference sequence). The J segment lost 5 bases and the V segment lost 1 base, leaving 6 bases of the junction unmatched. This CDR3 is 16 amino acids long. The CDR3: CASSLDTGTGQNIQYF. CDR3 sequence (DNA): TGTGCCAGCAGCTTAGACACCGGGACAGGGCAAAACATTCAGTACTTC.

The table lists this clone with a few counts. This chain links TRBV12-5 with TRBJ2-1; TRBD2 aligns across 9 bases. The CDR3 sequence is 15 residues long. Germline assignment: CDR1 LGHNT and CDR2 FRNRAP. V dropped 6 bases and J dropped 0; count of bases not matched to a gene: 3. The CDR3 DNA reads TGTGCTAGTGGCCTTAGCGGGGGCTCCTACAATGAGCAGTTCTTC. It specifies CASGLSGGSYNEQFF. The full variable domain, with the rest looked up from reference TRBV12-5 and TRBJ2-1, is DARVTQTPRHKVTEMGQEVTMRCQPILGHNTVFWYRQTMMQGLELLAYFRNRAPLDDSGMPKDRFSAEMPDATLATLKIQPSEPRDSAVYFCASGLSGGSYNEQFFGPGTRLTVL.

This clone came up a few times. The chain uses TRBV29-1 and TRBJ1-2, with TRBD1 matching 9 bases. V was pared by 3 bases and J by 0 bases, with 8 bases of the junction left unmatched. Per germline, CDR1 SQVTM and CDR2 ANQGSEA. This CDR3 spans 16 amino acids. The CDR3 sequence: CSVDGDRVGSNYGYTF. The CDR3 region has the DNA TGCAGCGTTGATGGGGACAGGGTGGGGTCTAACTATGGCTACACCTTC. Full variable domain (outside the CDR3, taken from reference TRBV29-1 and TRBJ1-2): SAVISQKPSRDICQRGTSLTIQCQVDSQVTMMFWYRQQPGQSLTLIATANQGSEATYESGFVIDKFPISRPNLTFSTLTVSNMSPEDSSIYLCSVDGDRVGSNYGYTFGSGTRLTVV.

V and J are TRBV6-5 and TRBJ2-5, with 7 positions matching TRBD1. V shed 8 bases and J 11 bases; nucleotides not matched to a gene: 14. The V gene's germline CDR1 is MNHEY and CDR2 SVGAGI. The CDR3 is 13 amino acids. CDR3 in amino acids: CASQTTGLGTQYF. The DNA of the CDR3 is TGTGCCAGCCAAACGACAGGGTTGGGAACGCAGTACTTC.

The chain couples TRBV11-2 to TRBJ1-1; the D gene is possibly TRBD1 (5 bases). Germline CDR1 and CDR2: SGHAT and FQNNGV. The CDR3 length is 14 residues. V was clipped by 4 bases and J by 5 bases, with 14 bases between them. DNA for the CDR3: TGTGCCAGCAGCTCACGGGGGGGACCTACTGAAGCTTTCTTT. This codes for CASSSRGGPTEAFF.

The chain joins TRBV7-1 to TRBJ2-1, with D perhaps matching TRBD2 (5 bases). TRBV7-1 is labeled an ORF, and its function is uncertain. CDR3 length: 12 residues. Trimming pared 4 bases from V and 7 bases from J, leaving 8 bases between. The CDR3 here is CASSLDWNEQFF. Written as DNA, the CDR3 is TGTGCCAGCAGCTTGGACTGGAATGAGCAGTTCTTC.